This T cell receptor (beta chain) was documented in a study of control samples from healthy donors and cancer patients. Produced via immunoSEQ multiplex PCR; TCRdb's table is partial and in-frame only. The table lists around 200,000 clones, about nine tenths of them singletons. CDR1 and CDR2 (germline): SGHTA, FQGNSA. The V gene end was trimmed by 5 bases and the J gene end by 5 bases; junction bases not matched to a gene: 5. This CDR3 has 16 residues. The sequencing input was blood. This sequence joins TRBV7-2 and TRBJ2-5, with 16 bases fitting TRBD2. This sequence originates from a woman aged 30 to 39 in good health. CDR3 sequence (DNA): TGTGCCAGCAGCCCCGGGACTAGCGGGAGGGTGGAGACCCAGTACTTC. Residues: CASSPGTSGRVETQYF. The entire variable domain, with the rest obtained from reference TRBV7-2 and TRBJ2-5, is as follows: GAGVSQSPSNKVTEKGKDVELRCDPISGHTALYWYRQSLGQGLEFLIYFQGNSAPDKSGLPSDRFSAERTGGSVSTLTIQRTQQEDSAVYLCASSPGTSGRVETQYFGPGTRLLVL.